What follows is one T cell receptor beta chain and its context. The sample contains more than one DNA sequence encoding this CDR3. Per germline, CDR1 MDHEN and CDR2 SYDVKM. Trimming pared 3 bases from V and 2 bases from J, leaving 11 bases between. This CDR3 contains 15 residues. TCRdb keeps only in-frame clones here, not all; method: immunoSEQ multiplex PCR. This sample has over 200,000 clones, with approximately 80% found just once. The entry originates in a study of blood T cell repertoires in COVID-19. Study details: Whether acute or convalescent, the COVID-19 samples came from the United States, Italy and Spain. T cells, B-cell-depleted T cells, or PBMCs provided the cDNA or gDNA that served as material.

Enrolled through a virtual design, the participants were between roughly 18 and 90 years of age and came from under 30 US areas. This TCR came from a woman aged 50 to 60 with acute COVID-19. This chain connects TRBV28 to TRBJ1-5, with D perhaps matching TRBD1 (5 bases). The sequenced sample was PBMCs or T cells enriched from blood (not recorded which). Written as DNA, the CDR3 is TGTGCCAGCAGTTTGGGGGGGGGTGGCAATCAGCCCCAGCATTTT. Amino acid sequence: CASSLGGGGNQPQHF.